These T cell receptor beta chains were read from a single sample in a study of blood T cell repertoires in COVID-19. The assay was immunoSEQ multiplex PCR, and TCRdb's table has in-frame clones only and misses some. The repertoire has about 400,000 clones, 85% to 90% of them found once; the top ten carry 1.5% to 2%. Sequenced input: PBMCs or T cells enriched from blood (not recorded which). Source of these receptors: a woman under 40 who had recovered from COVID-19. The CDR3 runs from the conserved cysteine through the conserved F or W. The D gene is left open where the match is weak. Clone sizes are given selectively: once, few, many, or a class where the clone is expanded.

V gene	J gene	clone size	CDR3 length	D gene	CDR3 protein	CDR3 DNA
TRBV2	TRBJ1-2	NA	15	TRBD1	CASRGQGNPNYGYTF	TGTGCCAGCAGGGGACAGGGGAATCCTAACTATGGCTACACCTTC
TRBV9	TRBJ1-1	NA	14	NA	CASSPRGLNTEAFF	TGTGCCAGCAGCCCCAGGGGTCTGAACACTGAAGCTTTCTTT
TRBV11-2	TRBJ2-7	NA	15	TRBD1	CASSEGTGFWYEQYF	TGTGCCAGCAGCGAAGGGACAGGCTTTTGGTACGAGCAGTACTTC
TRBV10-3	TRBJ1-2	NA	15	NA	CAISESGGGGLGYTF	TGTGCCATCAGTGAGTCAGGGGGGGGCGGACTCGGCTACACCTTC
TRBV5-4	TRBJ2-2	NA	15	NA	CASSSRTGSPGELFF	TGTGCCAGCAGCTCTCGCACAGGGAGCCCCGGGGAGCTGTTTTTT
TRBV12-5	TRBJ1-1	NA	15	TRBD1	CASGLRTGGDTEAFF	TGTGCTAGTGGTCTCCGGACAGGGGGGGACACTGAAGCTTTCTTT
TRBV6-6	TRBJ2-1	NA	11	NA	CASSFLGEQFF	TGTGCCAGCAGTTTCTTGGGCGAGCAGTTCTTC
TRBV19	TRBJ2-7	once	14	NA	CASSLRRDSDEQYF	TGTGCCAGTAGTCTTCGCCGGGACTCGGACGAGCAGTACTTC
TRBV18	TRBJ1-1	NA	17	NA	CASSPYAVQGMNTEAFF	TGTGCCAGCTCCCCTTACGCGGTCCAGGGGATGAACACTGAAGCTTTCTTT
TRBV27	TRBJ1-6	once	12	NA	CASKRANSPLHF	TGTGCCAGCAAGAGGGCTAATTCACCCCTCCACTTT
TRBV28	TRBJ1-2	NA	15	NA	CASSLSGTSKAGYTF	TGTGCCAGCAGTTTATCCGGGACATCCAAGGCGGGCTACACCTTC
TRBV10-3	TRBJ2-7	NA	11	TRBD2	CASRGGNEQYF	TGTGCCTCAAGGGGAGGGAACGAGCAGTACTTC
TRBV7-9	TRBJ2-7	NA	14	TRBD1	CASSARDRAYEQYF	TGTGCCAGCAGCGCTCGGGACAGAGCCTACGAGCAGTACTTC
TRBV28	TRBJ2-1	NA	14	TRBD1	CASSQFTGGPEQFF	TGTGCCAGCAGTCAATTTACAGGGGGCCCTGAGCAGTTCTTC
TRBV5-5	TRBJ1-1	NA	15	NA	CASSLAGGLGTEAFF	TGTGCCAGCAGCTTGGCCGGGGGGCTGGGCACTGAAGCTTTCTTT
TRBV10-3	TRBJ2-2	NA	15	TRBD2	CATYKGTSGAEELFF	TGTGCCACTTACAAAGGGACTAGCGGGGCGGAGGAGCTGTTTTTT
TRBV14	TRBJ1-1	NA	15	TRBD1	CASSKGAQIRAEAFF	TGTGCCAGCAGCAAGGGGGCGCAGATTAGGGCTGAAGCTTTCTTT
TRBV4-2	TRBJ2-3	few	16	NA	CASSPYVGQLTDTQYF	TGTGCCAGCAGCCCGTATGTCGGACAGCTCACAGATACGCAGTATTTT
TRBV20-1	TRBJ1-5	NA	13	NA	CSANEKGYQPQHF	TGCAGTGCTAATGAAAAGGGGTATCAGCCCCAGCATTTT
TRBV7-9	TRBJ2-7	once	13	NA	CASSLAAGYEQYF	TGTGCCAGCAGCTTAGCGGCCGGGTACGAGCAGTACTTC
TRBV12-3/TRBV12-4	TRBJ1-1	NA	13	NA	CASSATENTEAFF	TGTGCCAGCAGTGCGACAGAAAACACTGAAGCTTTCTTT
TRBV9	TRBJ2-1	NA	15	TRBD2	CASSVRGGIYNEQFF	TGTGCCAGCAGCGTACGCGGGGGGATATACAATGAGCAGTTCTTC
TRBV5-1	TRBJ2-4	NA	16	TRBD1	CASSIRTGLAKNIQYF	TGCGCCAGCAGCATTCGGACAGGCCTAGCCAAAAACATTCAGTACTTC
TRBV6-5	TRBJ2-7	NA	13	TRBD2	CASRSSGSYEQYF	TGTGCCAGCAGGTCTAGCGGGAGTTACGAGCAGTACTTC
TRBV7-6	TRBJ1-4	NA	17	NA	CASSLGWAGRLNEKLFF	TGTGCCAGCAGTCTAGGGTGGGCGGGGCGCCTTAATGAAAAACTGTTTTTT
TRBV18	TRBJ2-1	NA	15	NA	CASSPPGGPENEQFF	TGTGCCAGCTCACCACCGGGGGGGCCGGAGAATGAGCAGTTCTTC
TRBV11-2	TRBJ2-5	NA	13	NA	CASSLALAETQYF	TGTGCCAGCAGCTTAGCCCTAGCTGAGACCCAGTACTTC
TRBV7-2	TRBJ1-4	NA	14	TRBD1	CASSPGQGGEKLFF	TGTGCCAGCAGCCCGGGACAGGGTGGGGAAAAACTGTTTTTT
TRBV7-9	TRBJ2-5	NA	11	NA	CASSLEGTQYF	TGTGCCAGCAGCTTGGAGGGGACCCAGTACTTC
TRBV19	TRBJ2-7	NA	14	TRBD1	CASSNGQGAEEQYF	TGTGCCAGTAGTAACGGACAGGGGGCCGAGGAGCAGTACTTC
TRBV4-2	TRBJ2-3	NA	18	TRBD2	CASSQEGTSGGGTDTQYF	TGTGCCAGCAGCCAAGAAGGGACTAGCGGGGGCGGTACAGATACGCAGTATTTT
TRBV21-1	TRBJ1-1	NA	16	NA	CASSNHPGTGDTEAFF	TGTGCCAGCAGCAATCACCCAGGCACAGGGGACACTGAAGCTTTCTTT
TRBV6-2/TRBV6-3	TRBJ1-2	once	16	NA	CASSYSRVSGWDGYTF	TGTGCCAGCAGTTACTCGAGGGTAAGCGGCTGGGATGGCTACACCTTC
TRBV12-3/TRBV12-4	TRBJ2-5	NA	13	NA	CASSLYRSETQYF	TGTGCCAGCAGTTTATACAGGTCGGAGACCCAGTACTTC
TRBV7-2	TRBJ1-6	NA	12	NA	CASRGGERPLHF	TGTGCCAGCAGGGGGGGGGAAAGGCCCCTCCACTTT
TRBV7-8	TRBJ1-5	NA	16	NA	CASSSVGAYSNQPQHF	TGTGCCAGCAGCTCGGTTGGGGCATATAGCAATCAGCCCCAGCATTTT
TRBV11-2	TRBJ1-1	NA	14	TRBD1	CASSPRGPGTEAFF	TGTGCCAGCAGCCCCAGGGGGCCAGGAACTGAAGCTTTCTTT
TRBV5-1	TRBJ2-5	once	13	NA	CASATGQSETQYF	TGCGCCAGCGCGACTGGACAGTCGGAGACCCAGTACTTC
TRBV24-1	TRBJ2-1	NA	15	TRBD1	CATSDGTGTYNEQFF	TGTGCCACCAGTGACGGGACAGGGACATACAATGAGCAGTTCTTC
TRBV11-2	TRBJ1-3	NA	14	NA	CASSLAGFGDTIYF	TGTGCCAGCAGCTTGGCTGGATTCGGGGACACCATATATTTT
TRBV6-5	TRBJ2-1	NA	11	NA	CASSYSAEQFF	TGTGCCAGCAGTTACTCGGCAGAGCAGTTCTTC
TRBV19	TRBJ1-5	NA	14	TRBD1	CASRDRGTNQPQHF	TGTGCCAGCAGGGACAGGGGTACCAATCAGCCCCAGCATTTT
TRBV6-5	TRBJ1-4	NA	15	NA	CASSTQGLTNEKLFF	TGTGCCAGCAGTACCCAGGGCCTCACTAATGAAAAACTGTTTTTT